This TCR beta chain was identified during a study of OX40 agonist ivuxolimab in advanced cancers. Repertoires were generated with immunoSEQ multiplex PCR, while TCRdb's copy carries only in-frame clones and drops some. In the table there are some 150,000 clones, about 92% of which are singletons. This TCR came from an adult with an advanced solid tumor such as melanoma, head and neck, liver or kidney cancer. This material consisted of CD4+ or CD8+ T cells sorted from blood, taken in a trial of the OX40 agonist ivuxolimab.

The CDR3 sequence: CASSFSLAGGQINEQFF. In DNA, the CDR3 is TGTGCCAGCAGCTTTTCACTAGCGGGAGGCCAAATCAATGAGCAGTTCTTC. V and J are TRBV7-6 and TRBJ2-1; TRBD2 aligns across 12 bases. J gave up 6 bases and V 3 bases, and 9 bases lay outside the gene matches. CDR3 length equals 17 residues. Germline loops: CDR1 SGHVS, CDR2 FNYEAQ.